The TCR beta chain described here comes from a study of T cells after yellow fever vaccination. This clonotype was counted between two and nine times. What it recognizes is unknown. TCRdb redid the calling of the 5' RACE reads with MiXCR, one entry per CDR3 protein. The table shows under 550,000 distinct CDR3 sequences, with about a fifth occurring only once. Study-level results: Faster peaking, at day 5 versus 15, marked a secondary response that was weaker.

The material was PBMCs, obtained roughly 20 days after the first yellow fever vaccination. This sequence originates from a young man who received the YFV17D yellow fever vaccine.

CDR3 DNA: TGTGCCAGCAGCTTAACCCCAGGCCTGAACACTGAAGCTTTCTTT. Translating gives CASSLTPGLNTEAFF. The V gene is TRBV7-3, the J gene TRBJ1-1; no reliable D call. The V end was cut by 0 bases, the J end by 0 bases, with 8 bases between. Germline values: CDR1 SGHTA, CDR2 FQGTGA. The CDR3 is 15 residues long.